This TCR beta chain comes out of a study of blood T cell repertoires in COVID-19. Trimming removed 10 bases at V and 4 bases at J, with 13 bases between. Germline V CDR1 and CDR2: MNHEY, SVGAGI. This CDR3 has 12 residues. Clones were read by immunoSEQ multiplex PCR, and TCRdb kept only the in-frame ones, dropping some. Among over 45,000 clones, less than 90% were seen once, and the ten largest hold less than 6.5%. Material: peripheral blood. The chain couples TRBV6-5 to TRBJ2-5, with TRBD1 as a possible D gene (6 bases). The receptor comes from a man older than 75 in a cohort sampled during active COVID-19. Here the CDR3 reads CATKTGSETQYF. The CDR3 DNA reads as TGTGCCACCAAGACAGGCTCAGAGACCCAGTACTTC.